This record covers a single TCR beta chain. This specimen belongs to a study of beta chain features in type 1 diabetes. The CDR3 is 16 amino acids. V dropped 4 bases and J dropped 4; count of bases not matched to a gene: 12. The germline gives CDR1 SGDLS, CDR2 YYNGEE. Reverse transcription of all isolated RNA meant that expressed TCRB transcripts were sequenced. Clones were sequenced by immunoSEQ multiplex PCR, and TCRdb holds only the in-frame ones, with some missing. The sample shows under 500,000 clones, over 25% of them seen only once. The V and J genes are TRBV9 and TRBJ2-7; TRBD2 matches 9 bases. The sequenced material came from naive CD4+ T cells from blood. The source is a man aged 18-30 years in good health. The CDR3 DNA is TGTGCCAGCAGCATTCAACCGGGACTAGCTTTATACGAGCAGTACTTC. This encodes CASSIQPGLALYEQYF. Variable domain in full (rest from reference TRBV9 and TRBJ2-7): DSGVTQTPKHLITATGQRVTLRCSPRSGDLSVYWYQQSLDQGLQFLIQYYNGEERAKGNILERFSAQQFPDLHSELNLSSLELGDSALYFCASSIQPGLALYEQYFGPGTRLTVT.